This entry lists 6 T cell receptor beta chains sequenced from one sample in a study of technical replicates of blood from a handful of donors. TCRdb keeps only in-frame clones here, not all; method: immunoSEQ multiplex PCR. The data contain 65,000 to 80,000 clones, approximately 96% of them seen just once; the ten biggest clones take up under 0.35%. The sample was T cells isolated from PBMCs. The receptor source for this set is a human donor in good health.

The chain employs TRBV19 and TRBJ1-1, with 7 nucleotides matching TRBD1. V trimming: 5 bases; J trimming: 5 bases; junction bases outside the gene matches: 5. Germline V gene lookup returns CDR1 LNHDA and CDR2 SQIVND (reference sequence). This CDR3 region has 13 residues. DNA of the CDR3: TGTGCCAGTAGTGACGACAGGGAGACTGAAGCTTTCTTT. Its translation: CASSDDRETEAFF.

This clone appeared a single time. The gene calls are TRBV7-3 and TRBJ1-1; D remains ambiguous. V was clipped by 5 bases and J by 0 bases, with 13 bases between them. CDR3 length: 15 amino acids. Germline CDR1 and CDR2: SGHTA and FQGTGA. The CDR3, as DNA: TGTGCCAGCAGCCCTCAACTTAAGATGAACACTGAAGCTTTCTTT. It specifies CASSPQLKMNTEAFF.

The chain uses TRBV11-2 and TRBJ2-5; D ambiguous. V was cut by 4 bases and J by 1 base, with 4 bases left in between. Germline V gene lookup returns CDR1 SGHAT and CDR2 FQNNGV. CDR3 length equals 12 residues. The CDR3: CASSSIQETQYF. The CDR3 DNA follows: TGTGCCAGCAGCTCCATCCAAGAGACCCAGTACTTC.

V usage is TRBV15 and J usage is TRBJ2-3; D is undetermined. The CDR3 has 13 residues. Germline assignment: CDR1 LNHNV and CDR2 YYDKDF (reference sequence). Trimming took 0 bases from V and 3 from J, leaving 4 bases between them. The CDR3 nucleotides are TGTGCCACCAGCAGAGATGAGACAGATACGCAGTATTTT. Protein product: CATSRDETDTQYF. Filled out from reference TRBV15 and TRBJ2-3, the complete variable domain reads DAMVIQNPRYQVTQFGKPVTLSCSQTLNHNVMYWYQQKSSQAPKLLFHYYDKDFNNEADTPDNFQSRRPNTSFCFLDIRSPGLGDTAMYLCATSRDETDTQYFGPGTRLTVL.

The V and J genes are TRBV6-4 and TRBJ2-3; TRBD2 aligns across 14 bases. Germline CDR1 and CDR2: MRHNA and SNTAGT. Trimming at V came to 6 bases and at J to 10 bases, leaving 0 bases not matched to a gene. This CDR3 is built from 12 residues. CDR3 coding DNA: TGTGCCAGCAGGGGACTAGCGGGAGCGCAGTATTTT. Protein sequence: CASRGLAGAQYF.

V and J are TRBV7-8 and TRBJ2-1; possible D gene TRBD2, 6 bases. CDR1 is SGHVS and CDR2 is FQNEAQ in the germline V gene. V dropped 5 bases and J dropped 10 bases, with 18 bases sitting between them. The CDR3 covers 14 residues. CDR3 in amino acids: CASSQLAPYREQFF. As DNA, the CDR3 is TGTGCCAGCAGCCAACTAGCCCCTTATAGGGAGCAGTTCTTC.